Listed below are T cell receptor beta chains from one sample, sequenced in a study of cytomegalovirus exposure and HLA in healthy donors. TCRdb's table, derived via immunoSEQ multiplex PCR, lists solely in-frame clones and lacks some. Here the sample spans 120,000 to 150,000 clones, 77% being singletons. The sample taken for sequencing was PBMCs. The receptors stem from a female donor in good health and CMV-seronegative. CDR3s include the opening cysteine and the closing phenylalanine or tryptophan. A D gene is named only where the DNA matches it firmly. Size values are once, few and many counts, or a class for expanded clones, and some rows have none.

V: TRBV7-7; D: -; J: TRBJ2-5; size: once; CDR3: CASSFGEGWETQYF; DNA: TGTGCCAGCAGCTTCGGTGAGGGTTGGGAGACCCAGTACTTC
V: TRBV10-1; D: TRBD2; J: TRBJ2-5; size: -; CDR3: CASSGTSGGQETQYF; DNA: TGCGCCAGCAGTGGGACTAGCGGGGGACAAGAGACCCAGTACTTC
V: TRBV5-6; D: -; J: TRBJ2-7; size: -; CDR3: CASSSQGEQYF; DNA: TGTGCCAGCAGCTCCCAGGGGGAGCAGTACTTC
V: TRBV30; D: TRBD2; J: TRBJ2-5; size: -; CDR3: CALTFVCTSGGLAPQETQYF; DNA: TGTGCCTTGACTTTCGTGTGTACTAGCGGGGGTCTGGCTCCGCAAGAGACCCAGTACTTC
V: TRBV18; D: -; J: TRBJ2-7; size: -; CDR3: CASSPPGVRYEQYF; DNA: TGTGCCAGCTCACCACCAGGGGTTCGGTACGAGCAGTACTTC
V: TRBV6-5; D: -; J: TRBJ1-1; size: -; CDR3: CATGRGRREAFF; DNA: TGTGCCACCGGGAGGGGACGCCGTGAAGCTTTCTTT
V: TRBV9; D: -; J: TRBJ1-1; size: -; CDR3: CASSVGEKVGGTEAFF; DNA: TGTGCCAGCAGCGTAGGTGAGAAAGTAGGGGGCACTGAAGCTTTCTTT
V: TRBV7-3; D: TRBD1; J: TRBJ2-2; size: -; CDR3: CASSPDRGSANTGELFF; DNA: TGTGCCAGCAGCCCCGACAGGGGCTCCGCGAACACCGGGGAGCTGTTTTTT
V: TRBV7-2; D: TRBD1; J: TRBJ1-5; size: -; CDR3: CASSPWGTGGGNQPQHF; DNA: TGTGCCAGCAGCCCTTGGGGGACAGGGGGTGGCAATCAGCCCCAGCATTTT
V: TRBV6-5; D: -; J: TRBJ1-1; size: -; CDR3: CASSSGGLTEAFF; DNA: TGTGCCAGCAGTTCGGGGGGCTTGACTGAAGCTTTCTTT
V: TRBV30; D: TRBD2; J: TRBJ2-5; size: -; CDR3: CAWSVPSGSQGTQYF; DNA: TGTGCCTGGAGTGTACCGAGCGGGAGTCAAGGGACCCAGTACTTC
V: TRBV10-1; D: -; J: TRBJ2-5; size: -; CDR3: CASSDGGNPQETQYF; DNA: TGCGCCAGCAGTGATGGCGGAAACCCCCAAGAGACCCAGTACTTC
V: TRBV11-1; D: TRBD2; J: TRBJ2-1; size: -; CDR3: CASSSLAGGNYNEQFF; DNA: TGTGCCAGCAGCTCACTAGCGGGGGGCAACTACAATGAGCAGTTCTTC
V: TRBV10-1; D: TRBD1; J: TRBJ2-1; size: once; CDR3: CASSEGTDRGYEQFF; DNA: TGCGCCAGCAGTGAGGGGACGGACAGGGGTTATGAGCAGTTCTTC
V: TRBV19; D: TRBD1; J: TRBJ1-1; size: few; CDR3: CASVGQGTRGNTEAFF; DNA: TGTGCCAGTGTTGGACAGGGGACAAGGGGGAACACTGAAGCTTTCTTT
V: TRBV5-1; D: -; J: TRBJ1-3; size: few; CDR3: CASSAQPSGNTIYF; DNA: TGCGCCAGCAGCGCGCAACCCTCTGGAAACACCATATATTTT
V: TRBV5-1; D: TRBD1; J: TRBJ1-4; size: -; CDR3: CASSSAEGQINEKLFF; DNA: TGCGCCAGCAGCTCGGCAGAGGGACAGATTAATGAAAAACTGTTTTTT
V: TRBV11-3; D: TRBD2; J: TRBJ2-7; size: few; CDR3: CASSLAAGGLVDEQYF; DNA: TGTGCCAGCAGCTTAGCAGCGGGGGGCCTAGTTGACGAGCAGTACTTC
V: TRBV25-1; D: -; J: TRBJ1-6; size: -; CDR3: CASSSPVPGNSPLHF; DNA: TGTGCCAGCAGTTCCCCCGTTCCAGGGAATTCACCCCTCCACTTT
V: TRBV6-5; D: TRBD2; J: TRBJ2-3; size: -; CDR3: CASSYILAGTDTQYF; DNA: TGTGCCAGCAGTTACATACTAGCGGGCACAGATACGCAGTATTTT
V: TRBV28; D: TRBD1; J: TRBJ1-4; size: -; CDR3: CASSLPPGTGGVIGEKLFF; DNA: TGTGCCAGCAGTTTACCCCCTGGGACAGGGGGAGTCATAGGTGAAAAACTGTTTTTT
V: TRBV5-6; D: -; J: TRBJ1-2; size: once; CDR3: CASSLGISGLLSGAGYTF; DNA: TGTGCCAGCAGCTTGGGGATTTCGGGACTTTTATCCGGGGCTGGCTACACCTTC
V: TRBV19; D: TRBD2; J: TRBJ2-1; size: -; CDR3: CASTPITAGGVYNEQFF; DNA: TGTGCCAGTACCCCTATCACAGCGGGGGGGGTCTACAATGAGCAGTTCTTC
V: TRBV4-2; D: TRBD2; J: TRBJ2-1; size: -; CDR3: CASTLAPAGDLNEQFF; DNA: TGTGCCAGCACCCTAGCCCCAGCGGGAGATCTCAATGAGCAGTTCTTC